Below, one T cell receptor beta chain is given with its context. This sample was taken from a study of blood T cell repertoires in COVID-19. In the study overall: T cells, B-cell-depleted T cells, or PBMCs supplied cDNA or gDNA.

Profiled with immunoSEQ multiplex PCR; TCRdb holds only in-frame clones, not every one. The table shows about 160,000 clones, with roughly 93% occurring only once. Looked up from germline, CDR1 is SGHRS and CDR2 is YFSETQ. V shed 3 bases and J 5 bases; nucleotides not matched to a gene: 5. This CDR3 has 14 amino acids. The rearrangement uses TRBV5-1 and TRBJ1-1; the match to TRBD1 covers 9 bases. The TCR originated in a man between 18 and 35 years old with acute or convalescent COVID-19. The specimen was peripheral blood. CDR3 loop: CASSWGQGETEAFF. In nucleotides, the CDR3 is TGCGCCAGCAGCTGGGGACAGGGAGAAACTGAAGCTTTCTTT.